This paragraph reports one T cell receptor (beta chain). Its target is unknown. TCR cDNA molecules each carried a unique molecular identifier. TCRdb re-derived calls from the 5' RACE reads in MiXCR, one entry per CDR3 protein. The sample holds roughly 36,000 distinct CDR3 sequences, about 6% seen once. V was trimmed by 3 bases and J by 4 bases, leaving 9 bases between them. This CDR3 has 13 amino acids. Indicated time point: sample taken at primary tumor resection. The input material, whole RNA from tumor, nontumor lung or frozen PBMC, was sequenced unsorted. The donor population consisted of about 75 patients with untreated, early-stage non-small cell lung cancer. The data derive from a study of spatial heterogeneity in lung cancer. Findings and limits, study-wide: More often at tumor resection than at routine follow-up, ubiquitous expanded tumor TCRs were detected in the blood.

The V and J genes are TRBV12-3 or TRBV12-4 and TRBJ1-2; D is ambiguous. The receptor was derived from a male donor with early-stage non-small cell lung cancer. This sample comprised PBMCs, obtained at surgery. The CDR3 spells CASSFNSRYGYTF. The CDR3 DNA is TGTGCCAGCAGTTTTAACAGCCGCTATGGCTACACCTTC.